This TCR beta chain was obtained from a study of T cells in Graves' hyperthyroidism and ophthalmopathy (dated by TCRdb to the late 2010s). Regarding the complete study: Peripheral blood was sampled at the time of initial diagnosis, prior to any treatment. The 100 or so discovery patients were randomly split 7:3 into training and test sets. Prospective prediction of ophthalmopathy was tested in an independent validation cohort consisting of some 18 hyperthyroidism patients and about 17 patients who later progressed to ophthalmopathy. The paper reports TCR Vbeta CDR3 sequencing of 130 to 150 peripheral blood samples: around 45 ophthalmopathy, under 80 hyperthyroidism and approximately 17 progressor patients. In addition, the study compared T-cell repertoires in thyroid tissue and in blood from a handful of Graves' hyperthyroidism patients. Once sampling was done, hyperthyroidism patients were given methimazole at a starting dose of 30 mg daily, whereas ophthalmopathy patients were given high-dose intravenous methylprednisolone. A discovery cohort of about a hundred patients, 43 with Graves' ophthalmopathy and 57 with stable Graves' hyperthyroidism, was used to find distinguishing TCR V-J signatures.

Stable Graves' hyperthyroidism was defined as the absence of progression to ophthalmopathy over 18 months of follow-up. The hyperthyroidism patients were between 18 and 65 years old and newly diagnosed, with a disease duration of less than 2 months. Exclusion was applied to patients with uncontrolled infections, other autoimmune diseases, pregnancy or lactation. Diagnoses were based on clinical symptoms, serum thyroxine and TRAb, thyroid ultrasound and orbital computed tomography. PBMCs were separated from about 10 ml of fresh peripheral blood using Ficoll-Paque density gradient centrifugation. Trizol reagent was used to extract total RNA, and RNA quality was then checked on an Agilent 2100 Bioanalyzer. The TCR beta CDR3 regions were amplified from RNA transcripts. For the first round of RT-PCR on the TCR CDR3, the HTBI primer set was used together with the Qiagen OneStep RT-PCR kit. Libraries were constructed in a second round of multiplex PCR, after which size selection and purification were performed. Libraries were sequenced paired-end with 100 bp reads on an Illumina HiSeq2000. The published analysis was carried out like this. SOAPnuke was used to process the raw data, removing reads that contained adapters or uncalled bases, had a mean Phred below 15, or lacked an exact match to the constant primer or identifier. High-quality paired reads were merged with COPE v1.2.5, and unique nucleotide sequences were defined as clonotypes. Clonotypes were aligned to IMGT TRBV, TRBD and TRBJ reference segments using MiTCR v1.1. Only V-J combinations with frequency above 0.0001, covering about 99% of repertoires, were analysed. A TCS score was defined as the ratio of F50 (clonal expansion) to E x V (chaos), with BLOSUM62-based TCRdist applied between CDR3 peptides within each V-J. Welch's t-statistics and random forest reduced just over 500 V-J features to 13, which were used in a naive Bayes classifier (R e1071). The public reads were quality trimmed at Q25 with fastp and then assembled into clones with MiXCR by TCRdb, keeping productive beta chains. Entries that share a CDR3 protein sequence are merged under the most common genes and DNA. TCRdb's processing, not the authors' own work, is the source of the V and J calls. For this sample there are some 500,000 distinct CDR3 sequences; approximately 15% appear just once. The ten top clones hold 17% of the sample.

Paper-wide results and their limitations: A model built on a 13 V-J signature distinguished ophthalmopathy from stable hyperthyroidism, reaching roughly 88% sensitivity and approximately 81% specificity in cross-validation and 80%/75% in testing. No statistical method was used to fix the sample size in advance, and group allocation was not hidden from the investigators. Most expanded thyroid clonotypes (frequency above 0.001) were also detected in blood, suggesting blood repertoires may reflect thyroid immune responses. In validation, the model predicted progression to ophthalmopathy with approximately 69% sensitivity and over 72% specificity, a median of about 6.7 months before onset.

According to the germline V gene, CDR1 reads SGHNT and CDR2 reads YENEEA. Trimming takes 2 bases from V and 5 bases from J, and the germline ends sit 13 bases apart. Its CDR3 holds 15 amino acids, cysteine through phenylalanine. Only the CDR3 portion is preserved as DNA: 45 bases, with reading frame beginning at the first base. With respect to this clonotype: Its antigen target is currently unknown. No much larger clone is present one base from it, and per-base qualities are unavailable.

This clonotype originated in a woman younger than 30 with Graves' hyperthyroidism. The chain links TRBV11-3 with TRBJ2-1, with no D gene named confidently. Sequencing was carried out using blood. The DNA sequence is TGTGCCAGCAGCTTAAGCTCCCTACGTGACAATGAGCAGTTCTTC. Its amino acids are CASSLSSLRDNEQFF.